Listed below are T cell receptor beta chains from one sample, sequenced in a study of spatial heterogeneity in lung cancer. TCRdb used MiXCR to reprocess the 5' RACE reads, holding one entry per CDR3 protein. Of just over 70,000 distinct CDR3 sequences in the sample, approximately 9% were seen once. This specimen was PBMCs, taken at follow-up. These receptors all stem from a female donor with early-stage non-small cell lung cancer. The CDR3 runs from the conserved cysteine through the conserved F or W. A D gene is named only where the DNA matches it firmly. Where a row states a size, it is once, few, many or the class of an expanded clone; other rows omit it.

J: TRBJ2-2
size: many
V: TRBV14
D: TRBD2
CDR3: CASSPIGLAENTGELFF
DNA: TGTGCCAGCAGCCCCATTGGACTAGCGGAGAACACCGGGGAGCTGTTTTTT

J: TRBJ2-1
size: many
V: TRBV7-9
D: TRBD2
CDR3: CASSYPGLLLQFF
DNA: TGTGCCAGCAGCTATCCGGGACTACTATTACAGTTCTTC

J: TRBJ2-2
size: many
V: TRBV7-9
D: -
CDR3: CASSLSTGELFF
DNA: TGTGCCAGCAGCTTAAGCACCGGGGAGCTGTTTTTT

J: TRBJ2-5
size: many
V: TRBV7-9
D: TRBD2
CDR3: CASSSSKKLAGEQETQYF
DNA: TGTGCCAGCAGCTCCAGCAAAAAACTAGCGGGAGAGCAAGAGACCCAGTACTTC

J: TRBJ1-1
size: many
V: TRBV5-1
D: -
CDR3: CASSLDWSEAFF
DNA: TGCGCCAGCAGCTTGGACTGGTCTGAAGCTTTCTTT

J: TRBJ2-5
size: many
V: TRBV9
D: -
CDR3: CASSGRGGEETQYF
DNA: TGTGCCAGCAGCGGGAGAGGGGGAGAGGAGACCCAGTACTTC

J: TRBJ1-1
size: many
V: TRBV14
D: -
CDR3: CASSSDSLNTEAFF
DNA: TGTGCCAGCAGCTCAGACAGCCTGAACACTGAAGCTTTCTTT

J: TRBJ1-6
size: many
V: TRBV27
D: -
CDR3: CASSFSLVDNSPLHF
DNA: TGTGCCAGCAGTTTCTCTTTGGTGGATAATTCACCCCTCCACTTT

J: TRBJ1-2
size: -
V: TRBV11-2
D: -
CDR3: CASSLYRDSRGYTF
DNA: TGTGCCAGCAGCCTATACAGGGATTCCCGGGGCTACACCTTC

J: TRBJ1-1
size: many
V: TRBV6-5
D: -
CDR3: CASSYADLTTEAFF
DNA: TGTGCCAGCAGTTATGCCGACCTGACCACTGAAGCTTTCTTT

J: TRBJ1-2
size: few
V: TRBV29-1
D: TRBD1
CDR3: CSVEDPGTGGGGYTF
DNA: TGCAGCGTTGAAGACCCGGGGACAGGGGGCGGTGGCTACACCTTC

J: TRBJ2-1
size: many
V: TRBV7-6
D: TRBD2
CDR3: CASSLASGSRGNEQFF
DNA: TGTGCCAGCAGCTTAGCGAGCGGGAGTAGGGGGAATGAGCAGTTCTTC

J: TRBJ1-5
size: few
V: TRBV12-3/TRBV12-4
D: -
CDR3: CASSSVQSNQPQHF
DNA: TGTGCCAGCAGTTCAGTACAGAGCAATCAGCCCCAGCATTTT

J: TRBJ2-3
size: -
V: TRBV24-1
D: TRBD2
CDR3: CATSDSRLAGRTDTQYF
DNA: TGTGCCACCAGTGATTCGAGACTAGCGGGACGCACAGATACGCAGTATTTT

J: TRBJ2-7
size: -
V: TRBV27
D: TRBD1
CDR3: CASSYRDRSYEQYF
DNA: TGTGCCAGCAGTTACCGGGACAGGTCCTACGAGCAGTACTTC

J: TRBJ2-2
size: -
V: TRBV6-5
D: -
CDR3: CASGRGVGELFF
DNA: TGTGCCAGCGGGAGGGGGGTCGGGGAGCTGTTTTTT

J: TRBJ1-5
size: many
V: TRBV7-2
D: -
CDR3: CASSPWGEVGNQPQHF
DNA: TGTGCCAGCAGCCCTTGGGGGGAAGTGGGCAATCAGCCCCAGCATTTT